This TCR beta chain was identified in a study of cytomegalovirus exposure and HLA in healthy donors. The table lists this clone with a few counts. The same CDR3 is also encoded by other DNA sequences in this sample. 13 Jbeta primers and 60 Vbeta primers were used for the PCR. Measured with immunoSEQ multiplex PCR; TCRdb has only the in-frame clones, and not every one. Here the sample spans approximately 190,000 clones, 81% being singletons. This CDR3 region has 15 residues. V was cut by 0 bases and J by 4 bases, with 13 bases left in between. Per the germline V gene, CDR1 is MNHEY and CDR2 is SMNVEV (reference sequence).

Specimen: PBMCs. This receptor was obtained from a man aged 45-65 years in good health and CMV-seronegative. This chain connects TRBV27 to TRBJ2-7; maybe TRBD1 (6 bases). CDR3 region: CASSLSGRGPYEQYF. The DNA of the CDR3 is TGTGCCAGCAGTTTATCTGGCAGGGGACCTTACGAGCAGTACTTC.